This entry concerns a single T cell receptor (beta chain). The data stem from a study of control samples from healthy donors and cancer patients. This CDR3 has 13 residues. V lost 2 bases and J lost 4, with 7 bases in between. Germline V gives CDR1 SGHDT, CDR2 YYEEEE. Profiled with immunoSEQ multiplex PCR; TCRdb holds only in-frame clones, not every one. This table has approximately 80,000 clones, about 88% appearing once. The receptor's source is a woman aged 45-60 years in good health. J is TRBJ1-5 and V is TRBV5-6, with a tentative D call TRBD1 (5 bases). The specimen was blood. CDR3 coding DNA: TGTGCCAGCAGCTTCGGGGGTAATCAGCCCCAGCATTTT. Residues: CASSFGGNQPQHF.